Reported below is one T cell receptor beta chain. Under the authors' procedure: Using reference gene primer amplification, nucleated cell counts were estimated. Profiled with immunoSEQ multiplex PCR; TCRdb holds only in-frame clones, not every one. V and J calls and clone size follow that table, whereas D and trimming were derived from the DNA. The profile shows 100,000 to 150,000 clones, 65% to 90% of them singletons. Germline assignment: CDR1 SGHNT and CDR2 YENEEA. CDR3 length: 18 residues. The ends lost 3 bases at V and 5 bases at J; junction bases unmatched: 15. These data are taken from a study of blood T cell repertoires in COVID-19. The overall study: Donors in the United States, Italy and Spain gave samples during acute or convalescent COVID-19. Sources were T cells, B-cell-depleted T cells, or PBMCs; the material itself was cDNA or gDNA.

The source material was peripheral blood. The chain links TRBV11-3 to TRBJ2-3; 9 bases are shared with TRBD2. This receptor was identified in an elderly man with active or convalescent COVID-19. CDR3 sequence (DNA): TGTGCCAGCAGCTTCGCTTCCAAGAGCGGGGGGCCAAGAGATACGCAGTATTTT. Translation: CASSFASKSGGPRDTQYF.